This TCR beta chain was found in a study of shared clonotypes between healthy human individuals. This clone was seen a handful of times. Other DNA sequences in this sample translate to the same CDR3. Terminally differentiated effector memory CD45RA+ cells were excluded from the naive CD8 cells, which were CD45RO-negative and positively selected for CCR7. Germline V gives CDR1 SGDLS, CDR2 YYNGEE. Trimming removed 0 bases from V and 2 bases from J, with 9 bases in between. CDR3 length: 14 residues. The table came from immunoSEQ multiplex PCR; TCRdb's copy has only in-frame clones and leaves some out. The sample lists about 1,800,000 clones; roughly 94% were seen once.

What was sequenced was naive CD8+ T cells sorted from blood. This chain connects TRBV9 to TRBJ2-7; TRBD1 or TRBD2 may be the D gene (6 bases each). The sequence was collected from a man younger than 30 in good health. CDR3 amino acids: CASSVGGAPYEQYF. In DNA, the CDR3 is TGTGCCAGCAGCGTAGGGGGGGCCCCCTACGAGCAGTACTTC. The whole variable domain, filled in from reference TRBV9 and TRBJ2-7, reads DSGVTQTPKHLITATGQRVTLRCSPRSGDLSVYWYQQSLDQGLQFLIQYYNGEERAKGNILERFSAQQFPDLHSELNLSSLELGDSALYFCASSVGGAPYEQYFGPGTRLTVT.